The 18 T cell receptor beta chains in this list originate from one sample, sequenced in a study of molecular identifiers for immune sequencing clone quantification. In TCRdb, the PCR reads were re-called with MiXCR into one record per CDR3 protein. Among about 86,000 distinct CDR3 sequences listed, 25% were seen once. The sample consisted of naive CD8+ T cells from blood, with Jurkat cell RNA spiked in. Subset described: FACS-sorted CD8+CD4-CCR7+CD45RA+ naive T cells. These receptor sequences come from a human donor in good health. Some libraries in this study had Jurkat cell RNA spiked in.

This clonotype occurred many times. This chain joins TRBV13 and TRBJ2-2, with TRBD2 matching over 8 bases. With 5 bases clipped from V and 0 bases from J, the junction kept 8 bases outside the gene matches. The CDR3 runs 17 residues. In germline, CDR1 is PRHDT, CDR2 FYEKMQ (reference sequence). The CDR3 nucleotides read TGTGCCAGCAGCCCTAGCGGGTGGGAGCCGAACACCGGGGAGCTGTTTTTT. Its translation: CASSPSGWEPNTGELFF.

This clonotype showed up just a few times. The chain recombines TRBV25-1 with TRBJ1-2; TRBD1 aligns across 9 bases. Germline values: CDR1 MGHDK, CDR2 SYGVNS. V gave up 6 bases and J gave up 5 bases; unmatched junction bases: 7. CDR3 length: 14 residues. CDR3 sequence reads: CASRSGQGIYGYTF. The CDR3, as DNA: TGTGCCAGCAGATCGGGACAGGGAATTTATGGCTACACCTTC.

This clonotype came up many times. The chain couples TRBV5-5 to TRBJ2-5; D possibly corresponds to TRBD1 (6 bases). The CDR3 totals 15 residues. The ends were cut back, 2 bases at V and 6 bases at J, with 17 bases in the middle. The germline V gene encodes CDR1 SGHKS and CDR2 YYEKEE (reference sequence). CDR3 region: CASSFSQDSLQTQYF. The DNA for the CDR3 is TGTGCCAGCAGCTTTTCCCAGGACAGTTTACAGACCCAGTACTTC.

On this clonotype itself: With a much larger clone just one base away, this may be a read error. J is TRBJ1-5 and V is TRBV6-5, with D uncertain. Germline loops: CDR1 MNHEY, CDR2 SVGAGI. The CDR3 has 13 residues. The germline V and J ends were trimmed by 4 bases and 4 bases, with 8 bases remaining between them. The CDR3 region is CASSFYSNQPQHF. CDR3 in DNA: TGTGCCAGCAGTTTCTACAGTAATCAGCCCCAGCATTTT.

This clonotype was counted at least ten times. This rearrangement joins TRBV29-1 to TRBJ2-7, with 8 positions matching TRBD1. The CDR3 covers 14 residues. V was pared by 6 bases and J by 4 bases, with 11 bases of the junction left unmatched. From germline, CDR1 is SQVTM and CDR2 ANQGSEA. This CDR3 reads CSVTGTGYPYEQYF. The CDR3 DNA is TGCAGCGTAACCGGGACAGGTTATCCGTACGAGCAGTACTTC.

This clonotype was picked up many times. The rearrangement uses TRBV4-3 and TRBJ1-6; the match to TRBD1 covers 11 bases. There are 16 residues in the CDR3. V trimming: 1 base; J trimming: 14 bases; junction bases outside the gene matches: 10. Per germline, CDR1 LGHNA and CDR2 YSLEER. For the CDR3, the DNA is TGCGCCAGCAGCCAAGGAGGGACAGGGGGAATGAGCACCCTCCACTTT. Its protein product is CASSQGGTGGMSTLHF.

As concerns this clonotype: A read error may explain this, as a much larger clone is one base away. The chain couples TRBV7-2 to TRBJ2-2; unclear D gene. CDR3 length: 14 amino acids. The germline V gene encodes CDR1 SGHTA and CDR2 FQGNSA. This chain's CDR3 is CVSSVALNTGELFF. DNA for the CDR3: TGTGTCAGCAGCGTCGCCCTGAACACCGGGGAGCTGTTTTTT. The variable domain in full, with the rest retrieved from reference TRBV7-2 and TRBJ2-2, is GAGVSQSPSNKVTEKGKDVELRCDPISGHTALYWYRQSLGQGLEFLIYFQGNSAPDKSGLPSDRFSAERTGGSVSTLTIQRTQQEDSAVYLCVSSVALNTGELFFGEGSRLTVL.

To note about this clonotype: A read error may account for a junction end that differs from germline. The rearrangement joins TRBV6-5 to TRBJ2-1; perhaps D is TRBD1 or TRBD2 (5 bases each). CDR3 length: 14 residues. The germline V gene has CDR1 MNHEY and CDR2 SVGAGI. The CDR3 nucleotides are TGTGCCAGCAGTTCTCCAGGGACGGACAATGGGCAGTTCTTC. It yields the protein CASSSPGTDNGQFF.

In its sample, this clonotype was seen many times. The CDR3, as DNA: TGTGCCAGCAGCCACCTAGAGACTAGCGGGAGTTACGAGCAGTACTTC. Translated: CASSHLETSGSYEQYF. The V gene is TRBV4-2, the J gene TRBJ2-7; 12 bases agree with TRBD2. The CDR3 extends over 16 amino acids. V dropped 3 bases and J dropped 4; count of bases not matched to a gene: 7. From germline, CDR1 is LGHNA and CDR2 YNFKEQ.

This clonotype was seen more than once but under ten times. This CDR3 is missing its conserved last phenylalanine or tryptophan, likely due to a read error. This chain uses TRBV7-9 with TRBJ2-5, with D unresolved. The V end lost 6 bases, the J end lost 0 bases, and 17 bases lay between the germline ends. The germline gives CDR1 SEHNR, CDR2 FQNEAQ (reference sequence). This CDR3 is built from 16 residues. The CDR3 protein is CASSSRVGSYQETQYL. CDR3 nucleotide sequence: TGTGCCAGCAGTTCGCGTGTCGGTTCATACCAAGAGACCCAGTACCTC.

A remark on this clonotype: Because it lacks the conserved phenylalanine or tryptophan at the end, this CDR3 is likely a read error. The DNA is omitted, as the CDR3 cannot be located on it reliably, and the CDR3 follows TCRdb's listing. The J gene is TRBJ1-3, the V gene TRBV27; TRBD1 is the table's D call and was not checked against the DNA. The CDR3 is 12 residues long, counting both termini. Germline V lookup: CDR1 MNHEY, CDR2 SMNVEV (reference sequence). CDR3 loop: CASSNRGGGTYV.

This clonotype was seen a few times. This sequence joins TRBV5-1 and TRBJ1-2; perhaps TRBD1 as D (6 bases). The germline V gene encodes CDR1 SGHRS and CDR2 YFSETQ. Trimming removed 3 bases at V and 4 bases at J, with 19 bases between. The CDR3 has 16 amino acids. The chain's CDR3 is CASSSTGTRDPYGYTF. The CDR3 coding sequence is TGCGCCAGCAGCTCTACCGGGACAAGGGACCCCTATGGCTACACCTTC.

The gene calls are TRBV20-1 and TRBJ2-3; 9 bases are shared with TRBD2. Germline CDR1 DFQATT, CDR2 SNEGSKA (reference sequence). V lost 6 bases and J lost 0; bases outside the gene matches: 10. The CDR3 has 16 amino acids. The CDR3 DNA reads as TGCAGTGCAAGACTAGCGGAGGATACTAGCACAGATACGCAGTATTTT. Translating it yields CSARLAEDTSTDTQYF.

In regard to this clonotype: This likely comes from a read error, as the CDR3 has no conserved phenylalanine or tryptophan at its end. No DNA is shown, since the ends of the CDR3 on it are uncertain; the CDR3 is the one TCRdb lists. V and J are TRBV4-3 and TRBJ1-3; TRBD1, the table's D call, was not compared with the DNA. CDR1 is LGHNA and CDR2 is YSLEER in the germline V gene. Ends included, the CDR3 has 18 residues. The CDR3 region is CASSPHETGGAWGNTTYS.

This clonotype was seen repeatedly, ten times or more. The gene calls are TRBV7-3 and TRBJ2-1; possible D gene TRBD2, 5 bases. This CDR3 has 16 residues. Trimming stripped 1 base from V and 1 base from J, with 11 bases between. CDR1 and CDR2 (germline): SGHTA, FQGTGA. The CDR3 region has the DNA TGTGCCAGCAGCTTAAGTGGTAGCGAATCCTACAATGAGCAGTTCTTC. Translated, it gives CASSLSGSESYNEQFF.

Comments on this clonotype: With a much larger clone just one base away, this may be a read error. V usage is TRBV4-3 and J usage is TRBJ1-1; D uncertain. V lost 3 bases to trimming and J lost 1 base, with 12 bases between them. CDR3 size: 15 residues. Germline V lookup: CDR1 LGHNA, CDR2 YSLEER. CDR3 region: CASSQSQYGNTEAFF. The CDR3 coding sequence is TGCGCCAGCAGCCAGTCACAGTATGGGAACACTGAAGCTTTCTTT.

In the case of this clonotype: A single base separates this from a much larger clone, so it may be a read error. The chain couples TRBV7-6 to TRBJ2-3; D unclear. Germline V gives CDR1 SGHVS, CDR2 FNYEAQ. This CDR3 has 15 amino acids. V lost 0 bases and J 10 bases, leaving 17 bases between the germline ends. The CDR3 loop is CASSLALDGFPPQYF. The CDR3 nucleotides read TGTGCCAGCAGCTTAGCCCTGGACGGTTTCCCACCGCAGTATTTT.

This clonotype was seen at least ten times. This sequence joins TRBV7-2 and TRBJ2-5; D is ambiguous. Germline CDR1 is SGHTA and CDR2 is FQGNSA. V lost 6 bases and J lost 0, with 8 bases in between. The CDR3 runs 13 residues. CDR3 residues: CASRGGYQETQYF. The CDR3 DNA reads TGTGCCAGCAGAGGCGGATACCAAGAGACCCAGTACTTC.